This T cell receptor beta chain comes out of a study of OX40 agonist ivuxolimab in advanced cancers. Turning to the overall study: The costimulatory receptor OX40 (CD134) was targeted by ivuxolimab, a fully human IgG2 agonistic monoclonal antibody. Peripheral TCRbeta sequencing was intended to test whether TCR sequence diversity was altered and clonal T-cell expansion was caused by ivuxolimab. In the dose-escalation cohort, more than 80% of patients were male, and the mean age was around 60 years with a range of roughly 20 to 79. Three dose-escalation patients achieved partial responses, one with hepatocellular carcinoma and two with cutaneous melanoma. Patients were allowed to have had prior anti-PD-1, anti-PD-L1 or anti-CTLA-4 therapy, and 40% to 45% of the dose-escalation patients had previously received checkpoint inhibitors. The paper covers the monotherapy dose-escalation part of the phase I ivuxolimab trial, which included N ≈ 57 patients. Intravenous ivuxolimab was administered to patients every 2 weeks at six dose levels: 0.01, 0.1, 0.3, 1.5, 3 and 10 mg/kg. Among the roughly 50 dose-escalation patients, around 19 had hepatocellular carcinoma, roughly 15 melanoma, 9 renal cell carcinoma and 9 head and neck cancer. On the study overall, not on this receptor specifically: After ivuxolimab, expanded clones were on average more numerous among CD8+ T cells than among CD4+ T cells. Clonal expansion of both CD4+ and CD8+ blood T cells was observed from baseline to week 6 at doses 0.1 to 3.0 mg/kg. In the 0.1-3.0 mg/kg groups, partial responders were among the patients with the lowest normalized peripheral clonal expansion, particularly in CD8+ T cells. The antigen specificity of the peripheral T cells that underwent clonal expansion was not determined. Low levels of normalized T-cell clonal expansion were also seen in some patients who did not respond.

The trial excluded patients who had a history of autoimmune disease or were on systemic immunosuppression. Peripheral blood for TCR sequencing was drawn from every dose cohort at baseline, at cycle 4 day 1 and at cycle 7 day 1. The samples were drawn from a first-in-human, open-label, multicenter phase I dose-escalation trial of ivuxolimab. Adults with locally advanced or metastatic head and neck squamous cell, hepatocellular, melanoma or renal cell carcinoma were enrolled in the trial. CD4+ and CD8+ T cells were sorted separately from peripheral blood before TCR sequencing. Via the germline V gene (reference sequence), CDR1 is MNHEY and CDR2 SMNVEV. Trimming costs V 5 bases and J 7 bases, and their ends lie 12 bases apart. The CDR3 contains 13 residues, cysteine and phenylalanine counted. Only the CDR3 region is kept as DNA, spanning 39 bases read in frame from base 1. Genomic DNA was extracted from sorted cells for sequencing of the TCRbeta CDR3 region. TCRbeta CDR3 regions were sequenced using the immunoSEQ Assay. As stored in TCRdb, this immuneACCESS dataset retains in-frame rearrangements with V and J assigned. A fraction of the clones does not appear; measured against another copy, unresolved V genes explain less than half of the discrepancy, and the remainder lacks a known reason. The sample table contains some 17,000 clones; only one count was recorded for about four fifths of them. The ten largest make up more than 25% of the sample.

This clone occurred once. Its binding antigen is unknown. Nothing much larger sits one base from this clone, and base qualities are not available. The sequencing used CD4+ or CD8+ T cells sorted from blood, collected in a trial of the OX40 agonist ivuxolimab. Recombination connected TRBV27 to TRBJ2-1, with no reliable assignment of the D segment. The sequence was collected from an adult with an advanced solid tumor such as melanoma, head and neck, liver or kidney cancer. This receptor has the CDR3 CASSGSLGNEQFF. The nucleotides are TGTGCCAGCAGTGGGTCCTTGGGAAATGAGCAGTTCTTC.